This note documents a single TCR beta chain sequence. The antigen remains undetermined. An end of the junction differs from the germline gene, which may be a read error. Germline V CDR1 and CDR2: SGDLS, YYNGEE. The CDR3 totals 14 residues. This entry is derived from a study of CD8+CD57+ T cells in acquired aplastic anemia. About the study: On average, healthy donors gave 8.5 million to 14 million reads for CD4+ cells. Study-wide results and limits: Shared by patients and controls, 25 to 35 CD8+ CDR3s were abundant in patients.

Both TCR beta VDJ combination and CDR3 sequence profiling were carried out. Genomic DNA was the template for this profiling. Each CDR3 protein is one row after TCRdb ran MiXCR on the reads. The profile shows about 400,000 distinct CDR3 sequences, roughly 68% of them singletons. The specimen sequenced was sorted CD4+, CD8+, or CD8+CD57+ T cells (not recorded which) from PBMCs. This TCR came from a human donor in good health, serving as a control. The V and J genes are TRBV9 and TRBJ2-1; no clear D gene. The DNA of the CDR3 is TGTGCCAGCAGCCACGACGGAACGTACCAAGAGCCGTTCTTC. Protein sequence: CASSHDGTYQEPFF.